Listed below are T cell receptor beta chains from one sample, sequenced in a study of OX40 agonist ivuxolimab in advanced cancers. The repertoire was sequenced with immunoSEQ multiplex PCR; TCRdb's copy has only in-frame clones and lacks some. The sample has 70,000 to 100,000 clones; around nine tenths are singletons. The source was CD4+ or CD8+ T cells sorted from blood, collected in a trial of the OX40 agonist ivuxolimab. The receptors originated from an adult with an advanced solid tumor such as melanoma, head and neck, liver or kidney cancer. The conserved cysteine and the conserved F or W are not part of the CDR3 here.

v_call	j_call	cdr3_aa
TRBV10-3	TRBJ2-7	AISDWGPYEQY
TRBV2	TRBJ2-7	ASSELYEQY
TRBV7-2	TRBJ2-5	ASSPPPGRETQY
TRBV9	TRBJ1-1	ASSENHRGYVGGF
TRBV6-1	TRBJ2-3	ASSESDTQY
TRBV9	TRBJ2-7	ASSPSQAGRYEQY
TRBV10-3	TRBJ1-5	AISESTGLGQPQH
TRBV5-1	TRBJ2-1	ASSLDQGWDEQF
TRBV5-1	TRBJ2-1	ASSPPGLAGGEGEQF
TRBV6-5	TRBJ1-4	ASSYAGPNEKLF
TRBV5-1	TRBJ1-4	ASSRGGSEKLF
TRBV11-3	TRBJ2-1	ASTATGTSYNEQF
TRBV7-9	TRBJ1-6	ASSLFSENSPLH
TRBV10-1	TRBJ2-7	ASIEVAGGPLIFYEQY
TRBV2	TRBJ1-5	ASSESQVDNQPQH
TRBV9	TRBJ2-5	ASSVGLNQETQY